This record concerns one TCR beta chain sequence. Its antigen remains unknown. The sample comes from a study of T-cell memory formation after mild COVID-19. On the study more broadly: Clustering of TCRs was largely donor specific. General study points: Later expanders leaned CD4+, whereas day 15 to 85 contracting clones were balanced CD4/CD8. Pre-infection memory already had some responding clones, implying cross-reactive memory joined. Largely, contracting CD4+ clones fell within CM and EM, and contracting CD8+ clones within EMRA.

A single record per CDR3 protein comes from TCRdb applying MiXCR to the 5' RACE reads. The profile shows some 82,000 distinct CDR3 sequences, 9.5% to 15% of them singletons. CDR3 length: 13 amino acids. CDR1 is WSHSY and CDR2 is SAAADI in the germline V gene. Trimming shortened V by 2 bases and J by 4 bases, and 6 bases separated the two germline ends. V and J are TRBV10-2 and TRBJ2-1; no firm D call. The specimen was PBMCs or a T cell subset sorted from them (not recorded which). This sequence was found in a man aged 18 to 29 who had mild COVID-19 (a few samples of this study predate the infection). Cell type and time point are not known. This CDR3 is CASSEMGYNEQFF. In nucleotides, the CDR3 is TGCGCCAGCAGTGAGATGGGATACAATGAGCAGTTCTTC.